This T cell receptor beta chain was sequenced in a study of T cells in Graves' hyperthyroidism and ophthalmopathy. Germline V gene lookup returns CDR1 GTSNPN and CDR2 SVGIG (reference sequence). Trimming removed 2 bases at V and 1 base at J, with 10 bases between. The CDR3 loop spans 14 amino acids. This clonotype has only a few counts. The TCR beta CDR3 regions underwent amplification using RNA transcripts as the source. When the TCR CDR3 underwent first-round RT-PCR, the HTBI primer set was used. TCRdb re-called the multiplex PCR reads with MiXCR, one entry per CDR3 protein. The sample has about 500,000 distinct CDR3 sequences, 16% seen once; the top ten hold 25% to 30%.

Sample: blood. The sequence derives from a woman younger than 45 with Graves' ophthalmopathy. The V gene is TRBV30, the J gene TRBJ2-3; weak D call: TRBD2 (6 bases). CDR3 sequence reads: CAWSFSGGTDTQYF. Here the CDR3 DNA reads TGTGCCTGGAGTTTTAGCGGCGGCACAGATACGCAGTATTTT.